The T cell receptor (beta chain) under discussion was sequenced for a study of blood T cell repertoires in COVID-19 (TCRdb year 2020). Looking at the study overall: Samples from collaborators originated in the United States, Italy and Spain and spanned both the acute and convalescent phases of COVID-19. The samples were drawn from the first 160 participants of the ongoing ImmuneRACE study and from 950 to 1,500 subjects provided by 6 global collaborators. The repertoires were made available in a free public database intended to serve as a resource for research on the immune response to SARS-CoV-2. Sample metadata almost always included a de-identified subject ID, COVID-19 status, age in years and sex. The dataset comprised deeply sampled blood TCRbeta repertoires from subjects exposed to, actively infected with, or recovered from COVID-19. Where HLA class I and class II types were available, the types were taken from metadata supplied by the sample provider, not from assay-based typing. The prospective study material was composed of cDNA or gDNA derived from T cells, B-cell-depleted T cells, or PBMCs. General conclusions and limits of the study: How much clinical and demographic metadata was included differed by source and by participant, and the metadata was provided uncurated.

Another Seattle source contributed samples from volunteer blood donors who had recovered from COVID-19. The collaborating institutions used their own protocols to collect whole blood in K2EDTA tubes. For TCRbeta analysis, collaborator samples were shipped as frozen whole blood, as isolated PBMCs, or as DNA extracted from either sample type. Remarks on this clone: Its recognized antigen is unknown. Base qualities are not recorded, but no much larger clone differs from it by a single base.

The immunoSEQ Assay, a bias-controlled multiplex PCR, was used to amplify TCRbeta CDR3 regions from genomic DNA. In the authors' own workflow: The number of nucleated cells in each sample was estimated from the amplification of reference gene primers within the assay. Sequence reads were collapsed and filtered to measure the absolute abundance of every unique TCRbeta CDR3 rearrangement. Productive Simpson clonality was computed per sample as the square root of Simpson's diversity index over productive rearrangements. This immuneACCESS table, as held by TCRdb, lists in-frame sequences with V and J called but not all clones. Of the missing ones, under half trace to an unresolved V gene in checked studies; the others have no known cause. V and J calls and clone size are as listed in that table; D and trimming were resolved from the DNA. This sample is represented by roughly 220,000 clones; 86% of them were singletons. 2% to 2.5% of the sample lies in the top ten.

The CDR3 starts with the cysteine, ends with the phenylalanine, and has 13 residues. Here the CDR3 DNA is all that survives: 39 bases in frame from base 1. Per the germline V gene, SNHLY is the CDR1 and FYNNEI is the CDR2. Here V drops 8 bases and J drops 4 bases, and the junction holds 5 bases not matched to any gene. The clonotype comes from a man aged 30 to 39 who had recovered from COVID-19. Sequenced input: peripheral blood. The chain was built from TRBV2 and TRBJ2-7, and 10 junctional nucleotides match TRBD1. CDR3 loop: CASRGQGIYEQYF. The DNA sequence reads TGTGCCAGCCGGGGACAGGGGATTTACGAGCAGTACTTC. With the rest looked up from the reference TRBV2 and TRBJ2-7 genes rather than sequenced, the full variable domain is EPEVTQTPSHQVTQMGQEVILRCVPISNHLYFYWYRQILGQKVEFLVSFYNNEISEKSEIFDDQFSVERPDGSNFTLKIRSTKLEDSAMYFCASRGQGIYEQYFGPGTRLTVT.